This entry lists 20 T cell receptor beta chains sequenced from one sample in a study of memory B cells and T cells in multiple sclerosis. Sequenced by immunoSEQ multiplex PCR; TCRdb stores in-frame clones only, minus some. The sample includes fewer than 15,000 clones, almost 70% of them seen just once. Sequencing was carried out using memory (CD45RO+) CD4+ T cells from blood. The receptors stem from a human donor with multiple sclerosis.

The rearrangement joins TRBV10-2 to TRBJ2-7; 11 bases line up with TRBD2. Germline loops: CDR1 WSHSY, CDR2 SAAADI. The V and J ends lost 2 bases and 4 bases, in that order; junction bases with no gene match: 13. This CDR3 spans 18 amino acids. The CDR3 nucleotides are TGCGCCAGCAGTGAGATCACCACCCTTAGCGGGAGGGGTTACGAGCAGTACTTC. Translating it yields CASSEITTLSGRGYEQYF.

This chain joins TRBV10-2 and TRBJ2-7, with TRBD2 matching over 8 bases. The CDR3 covers 14 residues. Germline V CDR1 and CDR2: WSHSY, SAAADI. V trimming: 5 bases; J trimming: 1 base; junction bases outside the gene matches: 4. The CDR3 sequence is CASSLAGGSYEQYF. The CDR3 DNA follows: TGCGCCAGCAGTCTGGCGGGAGGTTCCTACGAGCAGTACTTC.

This clone was counted once. The chain is built from TRBV6-5 and TRBJ2-2, with D possibly TRBD2 on 5 matching bases. V lost 4 bases and J 5 bases, leaving 17 bases between the germline ends. The CDR3 loop spans 16 amino acids. Germline V lookup: CDR1 MNHEY, CDR2 SVGAGI. The CDR3 reads CASSFTARLMTGELFF. CDR3 bases: TGTGCCAGCAGTTTCACGGCGAGACTAATGACCGGGGAGCTGTTTTTT.

The rearrangement uses TRBV4-1 and TRBJ1-6, with 9 bases that match TRBD1. J gave up 8 bases and V 9 bases, and 11 bases lay outside the gene matches. The CDR3 covers 15 residues. From germline, CDR1 is MGHRA and CDR2 YSYEKL. CDR3 sequence reads: CASGRDRDGDSPLHF. In DNA, the CDR3 is TGCGCCAGTGGCCGGGACAGGGATGGGGATTCACCCCTCCACTTT.

The chain links TRBV5-1 to TRBJ2-7; the match to TRBD2 covers 8 bases. Germline V gives CDR1 SGHRS, CDR2 YFSETQ. V lost 3 bases to trimming and J lost 1 base; unmatched junction nucleotides: 3. This CDR3 region has 14 residues. The CDR3 bases are TGCGCCAGCAGCTGGGGGACTAGTTCCTACGAGCAGTACTTC. This gives the protein CASSWGTSSYEQYF.

The rearrangement joins TRBV10-1 to TRBJ2-3; a possible D gene is TRBD2 (5 bases). CDR3 length: 14 amino acids. Germline V lookup: CDR1 WNHNN, CDR2 SYGVQD (reference sequence). Trimming removed 8 bases at V and 2 bases at J, with 14 bases between. This CDR3 reads CASRLEAATDTQYF. CDR3 bases: TGCGCCAGCCGGTTAGAAGCGGCCACAGATACGCAGTATTTT.

The chain couples TRBV28 to TRBJ2-7; the match to TRBD1 covers 7 bases. CDR1 MDHEN and CDR2 SYDVKM come from the germline V gene. The CDR3 has 14 amino acids. V dropped 2 bases and J dropped 6; count of bases not matched to a gene: 7. CDR3: CASSLDRVRREQYF. In nucleotides, the CDR3 is TGTGCCAGCAGTTTAGACAGGGTTCGGCGCGAGCAGTACTTC.

The chain has TRBV2 and TRBJ1-6, with a possible D match to TRBD1 (6 bases). V lost 6 bases and J lost 6, with 18 bases in between. The CDR3 is 16 amino acids. Germline V gene sequence: CDR1 SNHLY, CDR2 FYNNEI. The CDR3 nucleotides are TGTGCCAGCAGGCCTGGGGGGGGGCGACTTAATTCACCCCTCCACTTT. Translated, it gives CASRPGGGRLNSPLHF.

The V gene is TRBV9, the J gene TRBJ1-4; TRBD1 agrees at 7 bases. V trimming: 4 bases; J trimming: 7 bases; junction bases outside the gene matches: 10. CDR1 SGDLS and CDR2 YYNGEE come from the germline V gene. This CDR3 spans 15 amino acids. The CDR3 nucleotides read TGTGCCAGCAGCAACCAACAGGGGTGGACTGAAAAACTGTTTTTT. This translates into CASSNQQGWTEKLFF.

The chain has TRBV7-8 and TRBJ2-7; 11 nucleotides agree with TRBD2. Germline CDR1 reads SGHVS; CDR2 reads FQNEAQ. V lost 3 bases to trimming and J lost 1 base; unmatched junction nucleotides: 2. The CDR3 consists of 15 residues. The CDR3 DNA is TGTGCCAGCAGCTTTCTAGCGGGGGGTTCCTACGAGCAGTACTTC. Translating gives CASSFLAGGSYEQYF.

This chain connects TRBV9 to TRBJ1-2, with D perhaps matching TRBD1 (5 bases). V shed 2 bases and J shed 5 bases, with 7 bases lying between them. The CDR3 has 12 residues. The V gene's germline CDR1 is SGDLS and CDR2 YYNGEE. The CDR3 nucleotides are TGTGCCAGCAGCGTGACAGCTTATGGCTACACCTTC. It yields the protein CASSVTAYGYTF.

The chain joins TRBV10-3 to TRBJ2-5; no reliable D call. The CDR3 consists of 15 residues. Looked up from germline, CDR1 is ENHRY and CDR2 is SYGVKD. V gave up 0 bases and J gave up 7 bases, with 15 bases separating them. This chain's CDR3 is CAISESSGSRGTQYF. DNA for the CDR3: TGTGCCATCAGTGAGTCGTCAGGAAGCCGTGGGACCCAGTACTTC.

Only one count was recorded for this clone. J is TRBJ1-2 and V is TRBV2; TRBD1 matches 8 bases. In germline, CDR1 is SNHLY, CDR2 FYNNEI. The V segment lost 4 bases and the J segment 6 bases; nucleotides outside the gene matches: 10. The CDR3 sequence is 15 residues long. CDR3 loop: CASSAVTGGWDGYTF. DNA for the CDR3: TGTGCCAGCAGTGCGGTCACAGGGGGTTGGGATGGCTACACCTTC.

The rearrangement links TRBV19 to TRBJ2-5, with 11 positions matching TRBD1. The germline CDR1 and CDR2 sequences are LNHDA and SQIVND (reference sequence). V lost 4 bases and J lost 7; bases outside the gene matches: 2. This CDR3 contains 13 residues. As DNA, the CDR3 is TGTGCCAGTAGTAACGGACAGGGGGCGACCCAGTACTTC. Its protein is CASSNGQGATQYF. Combining the CDR3 with reference TRBV19 and TRBJ2-5 gives the whole variable domain DGGITQSPKYLFRKEGQNVTLSCEQNLNHDAMYWYRQDPGQGLRLIYYSQIVNDFQKGDIAEGYSVSREKKESFPLTVTSAQKNPTAFYLCASSNGQGATQYFGPGTRLLVL.

The chain couples TRBV2 to TRBJ2-5, with 9 nucleotides matching TRBD2. V lost 4 bases to trimming and J lost 4 bases; unmatched junction nucleotides: 10. Germline CDR1 and CDR2: SNHLY and FYNNEI. The CDR3 loop spans 16 amino acids. The DNA of the CDR3 is TGTGCCAGCAGTGTGGTCAGTCTAGCGGGGCGAGAGACCCAGTACTTC. Translation: CASSVVSLAGRETQYF. The full variable domain, in which reference TRBV2 and TRBJ2-5 provide the parts outside the CDR3, is EPEVTQTPSHQVTQMGQEVILRCVPISNHLYFYWYRQILGQKVEFLVSFYNNEISEKSEIFDDQFSVERPDGSNFTLKIRSTKLEDSAMYFCASSVVSLAGRETQYFGPGTRLLVL.

CDR3 sequence: CASSLGGESYGYTF. The CDR3 DNA reads TGCGCCAGCAGCTTGGGGGGGGAATCCTATGGCTACACCTTC. The chain combines TRBV5-1 with TRBJ1-2; a weak D match, TRBD1 (5 bases). Germline V gives CDR1 SGHRS, CDR2 YFSETQ. The CDR3 spans 14 residues. V was cut by 0 bases and J by 4 bases, with 10 bases left in between.

This clone was recorded once. The V gene is TRBV11-2, the J gene TRBJ2-2, with TRBD1 as a possible D gene (7 bases). This CDR3 has 17 residues. Germline CDR1 and CDR2: SGHAT and FQNNGV. V was cut by 2 bases and J by 2 bases, with 15 bases left in between. CDR3 sequence reads: CASSLRGAGGNTGELFF. The CDR3 DNA follows: TGTGCCAGCAGCTTAAGGGGGGCAGGGGGAAACACCGGGGAGCTGTTTTTT.

The chain links TRBV5-1 to TRBJ2-5; 10 bases are a match to TRBD2. The ends lost 4 bases at V and 4 bases at J; junction bases unmatched: 13. The V gene's germline CDR1 is SGHRS and CDR2 YFSETQ. The CDR3 covers 17 residues. The CDR3 reads CASSPQVSAGGLETQYF. CDR3 nucleotides: TGCGCCAGCAGCCCCCAGGTTTCAGCGGGGGGGTTAGAGACCCAGTACTTC. Full variable domain (rest looked up from reference TRBV5-1 and TRBJ2-5): KAGVTQTPRYLIKTRGQQVTLSCSPISGHRSVSWYQQTPGQGLQFLFEYFSETQRNKGNFPGRFSGRQFSNSRSEMNVSTLELGDSALYLCASSPQVSAGGLETQYFGPGTRLLVL.

The rearrangement joins TRBV5-1 to TRBJ1-4, with 9 bases fitting TRBD1. The CDR3 length is 15 residues. After removal of 4 bases from V and 4 bases from J, the junction contained 5 bases not matched to a gene. CDR1 SGHRS and CDR2 YFSETQ come from the germline V gene. CDR3 residues: CASSDGTGHNEKLFF. CDR3 nucleotide sequence: TGCGCCAGCAGCGACGGGACAGGGCATAATGAAAAACTGTTTTTT. Full variable domain (remainder filled in from reference TRBV5-1 and TRBJ1-4): KAGVTQTPRYLIKTRGQQVTLSCSPISGHRSVSWYQQTPGQGLQFLFEYFSETQRNKGNFPGRFSGRQFSNSRSEMNVSTLELGDSALYLCASSDGTGHNEKLFFGSGTQLSVL.

The chain carries TRBV6-1 and TRBJ1-2; the match to TRBD1 covers 12 bases. V trimming: 6 bases; J trimming: 2 bases; junction bases outside the gene matches: 4. CDR1 and CDR2 from the germline V gene are MNHNS and SASEGT. CDR3 length equals 15 residues. The CDR3 DNA sequence: TGTGCCAGCAGGGGACAGGGGGCAGGGAACTATGGCTACACCTTC. Translated: CASRGQGAGNYGYTF.